These 11 T cell receptor beta chains share one sample of origin, sequenced in a study of T cells in Graves' hyperthyroidism and ophthalmopathy (dated by TCRdb to the late 2010s). Preparation of the library involved multiplex PCR. This sample was sequenced with an Illumina HiSeq 2000. TCR beta CDR3 regions were amplified from RNA transcripts. For the first round of RT-PCR on the TCR CDR3, the HTBI primer set was used together with the Qiagen OneStep RT-PCR kit. Starting from the raw public reads, TCRdb applied fastp trimming at Q25, assembled clones with MiXCR and retained in-frame beta chains. Rows with a matching CDR3 protein are joined into one entry that keeps the most common DNA and genes. The sample includes hundreds of thousands of distinct CDR3 sequences, with approximately 17% observed a single time. The ten top clones hold roughly 18% of the sample. Sequencing was done on a sample of blood. The receptor source for this set is a woman aged 18-30 years with Graves' ophthalmopathy.

This clonotype was observed a handful of times. The V gene is TRBV19, the J gene TRBJ1-5, with 7 positions matching TRBD1. Germline V gene data show CDR1 as LNHDA and CDR2 as SQIVND (reference sequence). CDR3 size: 16 residues. J gave up 0 bases and V 3 bases, and 5 bases lay outside the gene matches. The CDR3 DNA follows: TGTGCCAGTAGTATGGCACAGGGGATTAGCAATCAGCCCCAGCATTTT. Amino acids: CASSMAQGISNQPQHF. Full variable domain (remainder filled in from reference TRBV19 and TRBJ1-5): DGGITQSPKYLFRKEGQNVTLSCEQNLNHDAMYWYRQDPGQGLRLIYYSQIVNDFQKGDIAEGYSVSREKKESFPLTVTSAQKNPTAFYLCASSMAQGISNQPQHFGDGTRLSIL.

In its sample, this clonotype was seen a few times. The rearrangement links TRBV30 to TRBJ1-6; 9 bases line up with TRBD1. The J segment lost 5 bases and the V segment lost 3 bases, leaving 14 bases of the junction unmatched. The germline gives CDR1 GTSNPN, CDR2 SVGIG (reference sequence). The length of the CDR3 is 18 residues. CDR3 sequence (DNA): TGTGCCTGGAGACGCCGGGGGACAGGGCGCCCTAATAATTCACCCCTCCACTTT. Its protein product is CAWRRRGTGRPNNSPLHF.

This clonotype was found a few times. The genes are TRBV9 and TRBJ2-3, with D perhaps matching TRBD2 (6 bases). Germline V gene sequence: CDR1 SGDLS, CDR2 YYNGEE. CDR3 length equals 16 residues. V lost 0 bases, J lost 5 bases, and 16 bases lay in between. The CDR3 reads CASSVGTRGGGDTQYF. The CDR3 nucleotides are TGTGCCAGCAGCGTAGGAACACGGGGAGGAGGAGATACGCAGTATTTT.

The chain couples TRBV20-1 to TRBJ2-3; the match to TRBD2 covers 12 bases. Germline V gene lookup returns CDR1 DFQATT and CDR2 SNEGSKA (reference sequence). Trimming removed 6 bases from V and 3 bases from J; junction bases left unmatched: 16. This CDR3 comprises 18 residues. The CDR3 protein is CSARLLAGGPMRTDTQYF. The DNA for the CDR3 is TGCAGTGCCAGACTCCTAGCGGGGGGGCCGATGAGGACAGATACGCAGTATTTT.

This clonotype was seen ten or more times. J is TRBJ2-1 and V is TRBV12-3 or TRBV12-4; a possible D gene is TRBD2 (6 bases). V gave up 7 bases and J gave up 5 bases, with 18 bases separating them. The CDR3 spans 15 residues. CDR3 coding DNA: TGTGCCAGCACCCCCGTCGGGGGTCTCAACAATGAGCAGTTCTTC. Translated, it gives CASTPVGGLNNEQFF.

As to this clonotype: Compared with germline, one end of the junction differs, possibly owing to a read error. The chain couples TRBV11-3 to TRBJ2-1, with TRBD2 identical over 11 bases. Germline assignment: CDR1 SGHNT and CDR2 YENEEA. This CDR3 comprises 14 residues. CDR3 in amino acids: CVSSFTSGSNEQFF. In nucleotides, the CDR3 is TGTGTCAGCAGCTTTACTAGCGGGAGTAATGAGCAGTTCTTC.

This clonotype was seen at least ten times. V usage is TRBV19 and J usage is TRBJ1-2, with no clear D. Trimming stripped 3 bases from V and 4 bases from J, with 9 bases between. Germline V gene data show CDR1 as LNHDA and CDR2 as SQIVND (reference sequence). The CDR3 contains 13 residues. DNA for the CDR3: TGTGCCAGTAGTATTAGGACCACCTATGGCTACACCTTC. As protein: CASSIRTTYGYTF.

On this clonotype: A much larger clone sits a single nucleotide away, making a read error possible. The chain has TRBV5-5 and TRBJ1-1; perhaps TRBD1 as D (5 bases). The germline gives CDR1 SGHKS, CDR2 YYEKEE (reference sequence). V was pared by 3 bases and J by 4 bases, with 19 bases between. This CDR3 has 16 residues. For the CDR3, the DNA is TGTGCCAGCAGCTACCATGGGGGGTGGCGAGGCACTGAAGCTTTCTTT. Protein sequence: CASSYHGGWRGTEAFF. The complete variable domain, with remaining parts taken from reference TRBV5-5 and TRBJ1-1, reads DAGVTQSPTHLIKTRGQQVTLRCSPISGHKSVSWYQQVLGQGPQFIFQYYEKEERGRGNFPDRFSARQFPNYSSELNVNALLLGDSALYLCASSYHGGWRGTEAFFGQGTRLTVV.

The chain couples TRBV3-1 to TRBJ1-2; 7 bases line up with TRBD1. The trim removed 4 bases at V and 5 bases at J, leaving 10 bases unmatched. The germline gives CDR1 LGHDT, CDR2 YNNKEL (reference sequence). The CDR3 contains 15 residues. For the CDR3, the DNA is TGTGCCAGCAGCCCGGCCGGGACAGCTCCTTATGGCTACACCTTC. Protein product: CASSPAGTAPYGYTF.

V usage is TRBV7-3 and J usage is TRBJ2-2; the D is unclear. Germline V gene data show CDR1 as SGHTA and CDR2 as FQGTGA. Trimming took off 5 bases at V and 1 base at J, with 17 bases between the two ends. The CDR3 loop spans 17 amino acids. CDR3 amino acids: CASSLDRRRLNTGELFF. Here the CDR3 DNA reads TGTGCCAGCAGCCTAGATAGGCGTCGCCTGAACACCGGGGAGCTGTTTTTT.

The chain combines TRBV19 with TRBJ1-5; 9 bases match TRBD1. This CDR3 is 17 amino acids long. The ends lost 1 base at V and 6 bases at J; junction bases unmatched: 10. In germline, CDR1 is LNHDA, CDR2 SQIVND (reference sequence). Here the CDR3 reads CASSIGPEQGAAQPQHF. The DNA of the CDR3 is TGTGCCAGTAGTATAGGTCCGGAACAGGGGGCGGCTCAGCCCCAGCATTTT. The variable domain in full, completed from reference TRBV19 and TRBJ1-5, reads DGGITQSPKYLFRKEGQNVTLSCEQNLNHDAMYWYRQDPGQGLRLIYYSQIVNDFQKGDIAEGYSVSREKKESFPLTVTSAQKNPTAFYLCASSIGPEQGAAQPQHFGDGTRLSIL.